The entry below gives a single T cell receptor (beta chain) sequence along with its context. Germline CDR1 and CDR2: SGHVS and FQNEAQ. J gave up 5 bases and V 5 bases, and 9 bases lay outside the gene matches. The length of the CDR3 is 16 residues. These data are taken from a study of human T cells and chemical hapten exposure. Study context: Epicutaneous patch tests delivered 0.01% DPC to the upper back, with evaluation at 6 days. Minor volume differences among pooled libraries chiefly drove per-sample TCR yield variation.

Per the authors' pipeline: 96,000 or so TCRs per sample was the median, with a range of about 20,000 to 690,600. TCRdb re-called the RACE reads with MiXCR, one entry per CDR3 protein. What appears here as the V and J calls and clone size reflects TCRdb's work, not the paper's. The sample has approximately 370,000 distinct CDR3 sequences, about 5% seen once. Time point reported: pre-sensitization, week 0. Stated treatment: therapeutic diphenylcyclopropenone sensitization with weekly scalp DPC. The sample consisted of whole blood, taken in connection with sensitization to the hapten diphenylcyclopropenone (DPC). This sequence was found in a woman between 18 and 29 years old with alopecia areata. Some clones in this sample may be carry-over from other donors' samples. The chain employs TRBV7-8 and TRBJ1-6; 7 nucleotides align to TRBD1. CDR3 region: CASSLRTGRNNSPLHF. The CDR3 bases are TGTGCCAGCAGCCTCCGGACAGGACGGAATAATTCACCCCTCCACTTT. Full variable domain (outside the CDR3, taken from reference TRBV7-8 and TRBJ1-6): GAGVSQSPRYKVAKRGQDVALRCDPISGHVSLFWYQQALGQGPEFLTYFQNEAQLDKSGLPSDRFFAERPEGSVSTLKIQRTQQEDSAVYLCASSLRTGRNNSPLHFGNGTRLTVT.